This TCR beta chain was retrieved from a study of cytomegalovirus exposure and HLA in healthy donors. Study outcomes and limitations: Investigators reported 150 to 200 TCR beta chains as tied to cytomegalovirus.

About this clone itself: The antigen is undetermined.

This CDR3 has 14 residues. The trim removed 4 bases at V and 11 bases at J, leaving 10 bases unmatched. Germline V gene sequence: CDR1 KGHSH, CDR2 LQKENI. The PCR had 60 Vbeta and 13 Jbeta primers. Libraries were prepared by immunoSEQ multiplex PCR; TCRdb keeps only in-frame clonotypes and omits some of them. The sample holds about 140,000 clones, about 80% seen once. The sequence was obtained from a man in his thirties or forties in good health and CMV-seropositive. The sequencing input was PBMCs. The V gene is TRBV18, the J gene TRBJ2-5; 10 nucleotides agree with TRBD2. For the CDR3, the DNA is TGTGCCAGCTCACGGACTAGCGGAGAAGATGCGCAGTACTTC. Translated: CASSRTSGEDAQYF.